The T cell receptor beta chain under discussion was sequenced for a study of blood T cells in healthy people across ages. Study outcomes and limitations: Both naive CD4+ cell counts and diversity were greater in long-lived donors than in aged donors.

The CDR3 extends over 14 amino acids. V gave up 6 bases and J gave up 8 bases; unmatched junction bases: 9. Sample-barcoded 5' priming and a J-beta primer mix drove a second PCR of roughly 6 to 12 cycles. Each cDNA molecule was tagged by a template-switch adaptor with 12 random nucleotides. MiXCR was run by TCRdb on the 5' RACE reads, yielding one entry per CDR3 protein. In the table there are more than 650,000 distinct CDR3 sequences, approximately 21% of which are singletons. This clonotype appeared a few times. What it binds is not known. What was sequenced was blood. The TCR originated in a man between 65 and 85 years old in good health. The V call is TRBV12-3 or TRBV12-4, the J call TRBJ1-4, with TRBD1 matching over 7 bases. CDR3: CASRSGTVNEKLFF. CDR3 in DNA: TGTGCCAGCAGATCCGGGACAGTAAACGAAAAACTGTTTTTT.